Each of the 29 T cell receptor beta chains below was sequenced from the same sample in a study of blood T cells in healthy people across ages. A second PCR, run for roughly 6 to 11 cycles, used a sample-barcoded 5' primer plus a J-beta primer mix. From the 5' RACE reads, TCRdb called clonotypes with MiXCR, one entry per CDR3 protein. This sample carries around 1,500,000 distinct CDR3 sequences, roughly 28% of them seen once, and the ten largest clones take around 7.7%. Material for sequencing was blood. These receptors all stem from a woman in her 30s in good health.

The rearrangement links TRBV6-1 to TRBJ1-5; a possible D gene is TRBD1 (6 bases). The CDR3 is 17 residues long. V shed 4 bases and J shed 0 bases, with 16 bases lying between them. The germline CDR1 and CDR2 sequences are MNHNS and SASEGT. The CDR3 sequence: CASSAMKGTSSNQPQHF. The CDR3 bases are TGTGCCAGCAGTGCCATGAAAGGGACATCTAGCAATCAGCCCCAGCATTTT.

This clonotype came up a few times. The V gene is TRBV5-1, the J gene TRBJ2-1; D possibly corresponds to TRBD1 (5 bases). Trimming left V 0 bases short and J 10 bases short, with 17 bases between. From germline, CDR1 is SGHRS and CDR2 YFSETQ. The CDR3 sequence is 15 residues long. The CDR3, as DNA: TGCGCCAGCAGCTTGGTAGTGTCTCCGCAGGGCGAGCAGTTCTTC. This codes for CASSLVVSPQGEQFF.

The sample holds a few counts of this clonotype. The chain uses TRBV20-1 and TRBJ2-1, with TRBD2 as a possible D gene (6 bases). The CDR3 has 14 amino acids. Germline CDR1 is DFQATT and CDR2 is SNEGSKA (reference sequence). Trimming cost V 6 bases and J 0 bases, with 12 bases left between them. The CDR3 reads CSAPTAGSYNEQFF. CDR3 sequence (DNA): TGCAGTGCCCCCACAGCGGGCTCCTACAATGAGCAGTTCTTC.

This clonotype came up many times. The V gene is TRBV28, the J gene TRBJ2-7; TRBD1 aligns across 9 bases. Trimming at V came to 5 bases and at J to 5 bases, leaving 7 bases not matched to a gene. The CDR3 is made up of 14 amino acids. Germline values: CDR1 MDHEN, CDR2 SYDVKM. CDR3 protein: CASSVTGGWDEQYF. Here the CDR3 DNA reads TGTGCCAGCAGTGTAACAGGGGGCTGGGACGAGCAGTACTTC. The whole variable domain, remainder taken from reference TRBV28 and TRBJ2-7, is DVKVTQSSRYLVKRTGEKVFLECVQDMDHENMFWYRQDPGLGLRLIYFSYDVKMKEKGDIPEGYSVSREKKERFSLILESASTNQTSMYLCASSVTGGWDEQYFGPGTRLTVT.

The CDR3 reads CASSQETGKETQYF. In nucleotides, the CDR3 is TGTGCCAGCAGCCAAGAGACAGGGAAAGAGACCCAGTACTTC. The V and J genes are TRBV3-1 and TRBJ2-5; 7 nucleotides agree with TRBD1. Trimming cost V 0 bases and J 3 bases; bases outside gene matches: 1. This CDR3 is built from 14 residues. Germline CDR1 is LGHDT and CDR2 is YNNKEL (reference sequence).

Worth noting for this clonotype: At one end, the junction sequence differs from germline, possibly due to a read error. This sequence joins TRBV28 and TRBJ2-5, with 8 bases lining up with TRBD2. Germline CDR1 MDHEN, CDR2 SYDVKM. This CDR3 contains 19 residues. CDR3 DNA sequence: TGTGCCGGCAGCCTCTTTTCTTCGCCGGGACTAGGGAAACAAGAGACCCAGTACTTC. As protein: CAGSLFSSPGLGKQETQYF.

The genes are TRBV7-2 and TRBJ2-3; D could derive from TRBD1 or TRBD2 (5 bases each). The CDR3 has 16 amino acids. Germline CDR1 reads SGHTA; CDR2 reads FQGNSA. The V end was cut by 2 bases, the J end by 1 base, with 13 bases between. The CDR3 here is CASSLLPGDRTDTQYF. CDR3 nucleotides: TGTGCCAGCAGCTTATTGCCCGGGGACCGCACAGATACGCAGTATTTT. The whole variable domain, remainder taken from reference TRBV7-2 and TRBJ2-3, is GAGVSQSPSNKVTEKGKDVELRCDPISGHTALYWYRQSLGQGLEFLIYFQGNSAPDKSGLPSDRFSAERTGGSVSTLTIQRTQQEDSAVYLCASSLLPGDRTDTQYFGPGTRLTVL.

This clonotype turned up a few times. One base away lies a much larger clone, so this may be a sequencing read error. The gene calls are TRBV29-1 and TRBJ1-2; D may be TRBD1 (6 bases). Germline lookup yields CDR1 SQVTM and CDR2 ANQGSEA. The V gene lost 7 bases and the J gene lost 6 bases, with 9 bases spanning the gap. This CDR3 spans 10 amino acids. The CDR3 bases are TGCAGCGATGCAGGGGATGGCTACACCTTC. It is translated as CSDAGDGYTF.

This chain joins TRBV20-1 and TRBJ1-1; D is ambiguous. Trimming removed 4 bases from V and 0 bases from J, with 15 bases in between. Germline V gene data show CDR1 as DFQATT and CDR2 as SNEGSKA (reference sequence). The CDR3 contains 15 residues. The CDR3 spells CSAMAGSRMNTEAFF. The CDR3 nucleotides are TGCAGTGCTATGGCAGGTTCGAGGATGAACACTGAAGCTTTCTTT.

CDR3 loop: CATSDPGQGAFF. Written as DNA, the CDR3 is TGTGCCACCAGTGACCCCGGGCAGGGGGCTTTCTTT. J is TRBJ1-1 and V is TRBV24-1; possibly TRBD1 for D (6 bases). V gave up 4 bases and J gave up 11 bases, with 13 bases separating them. Per the germline V gene, CDR1 is KGHDR and CDR2 is SFDVKD. The CDR3 loop spans 12 amino acids.

In its sample, this clonotype was seen once. The genes are TRBV20-1 and TRBJ2-1, with TRBD1 as a possible D gene (6 bases). V shed 3 bases and J shed 2 bases, with 11 bases lying between them. The germline gives CDR1 DFQATT, CDR2 SNEGSKA (reference sequence). The CDR3 consists of 14 residues. CDR3 amino acids: CSASGGGPYNEQFF. The DNA of the CDR3 is TGCAGTGCTAGTGGTGGGGGCCCCTACAATGAGCAGTTCTTC.

This clonotype has a handful of counts. The V gene is TRBV20-1, the J gene TRBJ2-3; tentatively, D is TRBD1 (5 bases). With 4 bases removed from V and 9 bases from J, the gap between germline ends came to 20 bases. CDR3 size: 14 residues. CDR1 is DFQATT and CDR2 is SNEGSKA in the germline V gene (reference sequence). CDR3 sequence (DNA): TGCAGTGCTATCCTCGACTGGGGTACAGGAACGCAGTATTTT. Its protein is CSAILDWGTGTQYF.

The chain joins TRBV12-3 or TRBV12-4 to TRBJ2-4; 14 nucleotides align to TRBD2. The DNA end is more similar to TRBJ2-7, so the J call may be wrong. The CDR3 runs to 17 residues. The CDR3 sequence: CASSPGTSGRSAYEQYF. The CDR3 nucleotides are TGTGCCAGCAGCCCCGGGACTAGCGGGAGATCGGCCTACGAGCAGTACTTC.

This clonotype appeared a single time. The chain joins TRBV5-1 to TRBJ2-3, with 11 positions matching TRBD2. V trimming: 0 bases; J trimming: 5 bases; junction bases outside the gene matches: 8. The CDR3 extends over 17 amino acids. In germline, CDR1 is SGHRS, CDR2 YFSETQ. DNA for the CDR3: TGCGCCAGCAGCTTGGGGAAACTAGCGGGGGTCAGAGATACGCAGTATTTT. Its translation is CASSLGKLAGVRDTQYF. The full variable domain, completed using reference TRBV5-1 and TRBJ2-3, is KAGVTQTPRYLIKTRGQQVTLSCSPISGHRSVSWYQQTPGQGLQFLFEYFSETQRNKGNFPGRFSGRQFSNSRSEMNVSTLELGDSALYLCASSLGKLAGVRDTQYFGPGTRLTVL.

There are a few counts of this clonotype. The chain is built from TRBV28 and TRBJ2-7; TRBD2 agrees at 8 bases. The V gene's germline CDR1 is MDHEN and CDR2 SYDVKM. V was clipped by 4 bases and J by 0 bases; unmatched bases: 5. This CDR3 region has 15 residues. CDR3 sequence (DNA): TGTGCCAGCAGTTCCCCGGGGGGGGGCTCCTACGAGCAGTACTTC. It specifies CASSSPGGGSYEQYF.

This clonotype came up a few times. The CDR3 sequence is CASNFTWDRGSETQYF. DNA for the CDR3: TGTGCCAGCAACTTCACCTGGGACAGAGGCTCCGAGACCCAGTACTTC. The V and J genes are TRBV7-9 and TRBJ2-7; 7 bases line up with TRBD1. The J call may be incorrect, as the DNA end agrees better with TRBJ2-5. Germline-derived CDR1 and CDR2 are SEHNR and FQNEAQ (reference sequence). CDR3 size: 16 residues.

This sequence joins TRBV10-3 and TRBJ2-7, with a tentative D call TRBD1 (5 bases). CDR1 ENHRY and CDR2 SYGVKD come from the germline V gene. V shed 0 bases and J shed 6 bases, with 9 bases lying between them. The CDR3 consists of 13 residues. CDR3 coding DNA: TGTGCCATCAGTGAGTCGGCAGGGCCCGAGCAGTACTTC. It translates to CAISESAGPEQYF.

There are a few counts of this clonotype. This CDR3 is CASSLTYRGGTEAFF. The CDR3 DNA is TGTGCCAGCAGCTTAACGTACAGGGGAGGAACTGAAGCTTTCTTT. The chain employs TRBV7-3 and TRBJ1-1; 7 nucleotides align to TRBD1. From germline, CDR1 is SGHTA and CDR2 FQGTGA. This CDR3 is 15 amino acids long. J gave up 5 bases and V 0 bases, and 6 bases lay outside the gene matches.

This clonotype appeared a single time. This may be a read error: a much more frequent sequence differs by one nucleotide. This chain links TRBV24-1 with TRBJ2-5, with 12 bases matching TRBD1. Gene TRBJ2-7 matches the end of the DNA better, so the J call may be wrong. CDR3 length: 16 amino acids. Per the germline V gene, CDR1 is KGHDR and CDR2 is SFDVKD. CDR3 protein: CATSDPRDRGPHEQYF. The CDR3 bases are TGTGCCACCAGTGATCCGCGGGACAGGGGGCCCCACGAGCAGTACTTC.

The CDR3 here is CASSSNPGLAPGELFF. The CDR3 bases are TGCGCCAGCAGCAGTAATCCGGGACTAGCACCCGGGGAGCTGTTTTTT. This chain links TRBV5-1 with TRBJ2-2, with TRBD2 matching over 9 bases. V lost 4 bases to trimming and J lost 6 bases; unmatched junction nucleotides: 10. This CDR3 spans 16 amino acids. The germline V gene has CDR1 SGHRS and CDR2 YFSETQ.

The V gene is TRBV7-2, the J gene TRBJ2-7, with unresolved D. Germline CDR1 and CDR2: SGHTA and FQGNSA. V lost 5 bases and J 3 bases, leaving 23 bases between the germline ends. CDR3 length equals 17 residues. The CDR3 coding sequence is TGTGCCAGCAGCCCACCCCTCGGAGCTTTGGCGGTCTACGAGCAGTACTTC. Protein product: CASSPPLGALAVYEQYF.

This clonotype was observed many times. The J gene is TRBJ2-5, the V gene TRBV7-3; D is ambiguous. This CDR3 comprises 13 residues. Germline assignment: CDR1 SGHTA and CDR2 FQGTGA. The V end lost 1 base, the J end lost 4 bases, and 7 bases lay between the germline ends. The CDR3 protein is CASSLSRPETQYF. In DNA form, the CDR3 reads TGTGCCAGCAGCTTAAGCAGGCCAGAGACCCAGTACTTC.

The chain combines TRBV7-9 with TRBJ1-5; the D is unclear. With 1 base removed from V and 4 bases from J, the gap between germline ends came to 17 bases. The germline V gene encodes CDR1 SEHNR and CDR2 FQNEAQ (reference sequence). The CDR3 consists of 17 residues. CDR3 protein: CASSLVAGTDDNQPQHF. In DNA form, the CDR3 reads TGTGCCAGCAGCTTAGTGGCAGGCACGGATGATAATCAGCCCCAGCATTTT.

A few counts support this clonotype. This chain uses TRBV29-1 with TRBJ2-7, with TRBD1 matching over 9 bases. This CDR3 has 14 residues. Germline-derived CDR1 and CDR2 are SQVTM and ANQGSEA. V shed 5 bases and J 2 bases; nucleotides not matched to a gene: 7. The DNA for the CDR3 is TGCAGCGTTAGGTACAGGGGGCGACCCTACGAGCAGTACTTC. Its protein is CSVRYRGRPYEQYF.

In regard to this clonotype: One end of the junction fails to match germline, which may point to a read error. J is TRBJ1-1 and V is TRBV7-2; TRBD1 matches 9 bases. The CDR3 is made up of 16 amino acids. Germline CDR1 and CDR2: SGHTA and FQGNSA. CDR3 sequence: CASSPRDRVRNTGAFF. The CDR3 nucleotides are TGTGCCAGCAGCCCTCGGGACAGGGTGCGGAACACTGGAGCTTTCTTT.

This clonotype was detected only a few times. This chain connects TRBV21-1 to TRBJ2-3; the table calls TRBD1, which could not be checked here. TRBV21-1 is termed a pseudogene. CDR3 length: 17 residues. CDR3: CASSKDVRDRPTDTQYF. DNA of the CDR3: TGTGCCAGCAGCAAAGACGTGAGGGACAGGCCCACAGATACGCAGTATTTT.

CDR3 amino acids: CASSFMKGAENGYTF. As DNA, the CDR3 is TGCGCCAGCAGCTTTATGAAAGGCGCGGAAAATGGCTACACCTTC. The rearrangement joins TRBV5-1 to TRBJ1-2; D gene ambiguous. The CDR3 spans 15 residues. CDR1 is SGHRS, CDR2 YFSETQ, per germline. The V end lost 2 bases, the J end lost 6 bases, and 17 bases lay between the germline ends.

As to this clonotype: The junction and the germline gene differ at one end; a read error may be behind it. The rearrangement links TRBV12-3 or TRBV12-4 to TRBJ2-1; no firm D call. Near its end, the DNA agrees better with TRBJ2-7, so the J call may be wrong. CDR3 length: 12 amino acids. For the CDR3, the DNA is TGCGCCTCGGACGTGACTGGCAATGAGCAGTACTTC. This encodes CASDVTGNEQYF.

There are many counts of this clonotype. The V gene is TRBV7-8, the J gene TRBJ2-3; a possible D gene is TRBD2 (6 bases). The CDR3 has 15 residues. V gave up 2 bases and J gave up 2 bases, with 11 bases separating them. Germline CDR1 SGHVS, CDR2 FQNEAQ. DNA of the CDR3: TGTGCCAGCAGCTTACGGCCTAGCGTCACAGATACGCAGTATTTT. It is translated as CASSLRPSVTDTQYF.